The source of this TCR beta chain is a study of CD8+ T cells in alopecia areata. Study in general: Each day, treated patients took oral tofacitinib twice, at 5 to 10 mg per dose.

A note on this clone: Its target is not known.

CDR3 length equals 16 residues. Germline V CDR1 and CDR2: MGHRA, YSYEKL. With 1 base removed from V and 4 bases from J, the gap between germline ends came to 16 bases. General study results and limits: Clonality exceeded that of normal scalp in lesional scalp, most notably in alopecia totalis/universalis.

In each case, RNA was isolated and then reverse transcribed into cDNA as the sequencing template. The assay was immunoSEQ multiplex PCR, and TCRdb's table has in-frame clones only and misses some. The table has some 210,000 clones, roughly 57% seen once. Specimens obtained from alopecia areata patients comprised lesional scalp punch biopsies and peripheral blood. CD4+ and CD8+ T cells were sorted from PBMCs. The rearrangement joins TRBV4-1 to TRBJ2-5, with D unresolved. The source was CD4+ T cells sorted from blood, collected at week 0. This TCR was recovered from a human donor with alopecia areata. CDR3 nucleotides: TGCGCCAGCAGCCAAGTTGGCGGTGGTAGGCGAGAGACCCAGTACTTC. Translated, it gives CASSQVGGGRRETQYF.